These 20 T cell receptor beta chains originate from one sample sequenced in a study of Graves' ophthalmopathy and Graves' hyperthyroidism. The TCR beta CDR3 regions underwent amplification from RNA transcripts. Investigators did first-round RT-PCR with HTBI primers, then second-round multiplex PCR. TCRdb used MiXCR to reprocess the multiplex PCR reads, holding one entry per CDR3 protein. The repertoire has 200,000 to 250,000 distinct CDR3 sequences, about 32% of them found once; the top ten carry approximately 9.1%. The sample comprised peripheral blood. The source of these receptors is a man in his forties or fifties with Graves' ophthalmopathy.

This clonotype was seen repeatedly, ten times or more. Here the CDR3 DNA reads TGTGCCAGCAGCTTGCTCCCTACCGGGCGTCATCAGCCCCAGCATTTT. Amino acids: CASSLLPTGRHQPQHF. The genes are TRBV7-8 and TRBJ1-5; D uncertain. CDR3 size: 16 residues. V was shortened by 3 bases and J by 5 bases, with 17 bases between the two germline ends. Germline lookup yields CDR1 SGHVS and CDR2 FQNEAQ.

This clonotype was detected many times. This chain connects TRBV7-2 to TRBJ2-7; 7 positions agree with TRBD2. Germline assignment: CDR1 SGHTA and CDR2 FQGNSA. V shed 3 bases and J 3 bases; nucleotides not matched to a gene: 8. This CDR3 spans 15 amino acids. CDR3 sequence reads: CASSLSAGTNYEQYF. CDR3 sequence (DNA): TGTGCCAGCAGCTTGTCGGCAGGGACTAACTACGAGCAGTACTTC.

This clonotype was detected many times. V is TRBV28 and J is TRBJ1-5; D remains unclear. The CDR3 contains 12 residues. CDR1 and CDR2 (germline): MDHEN, SYDVKM. Trimming shortened V by 6 bases and J by 10 bases, and 13 bases separated the two germline ends. The CDR3 spells CASSPTVGPQHF. The CDR3 DNA sequence: TGTGCCAGCAGCCCAACCGTCGGACCCCAGCATTTT.

The CDR3 nucleotides read TGTGCCAGCAGTTCTACCGGGACAGGAAATCAGCCCCAGCATTTT. This gives the protein CASSSTGTGNQPQHF. The chain carries TRBV28 and TRBJ1-5; TRBD1 matches 8 bases. With 4 bases clipped from V and 4 bases from J, the junction kept 6 bases outside the gene matches. Germline loops: CDR1 MDHEN, CDR2 SYDVKM. The CDR3 sequence is 15 residues long.

The chain joins TRBV28 to TRBJ2-7; possible D gene TRBD2, 5 bases. The CDR3 contains 12 residues. Trimming took 9 bases from V and 4 from J, leaving 13 bases between them. The germline V gene has CDR1 MDHEN and CDR2 SYDVKM. CDR3 protein: CASTRDGYEQYF. The CDR3 region has the DNA TGTGCCAGTACTAGGGATGGGTACGAGCAGTACTTC.

This clonotype has only one observation. The chain combines TRBV7-2 with TRBJ2-4; possible D gene TRBD1, 5 bases. Germline CDR1 is SGHTA and CDR2 is FQGNSA. The V end lost 6 bases, the J end lost 0 bases, and 12 bases lay between the germline ends. CDR3 length: 15 amino acids. The CDR3 sequence is CASRETALAKNIQYF. The CDR3 region has the DNA TGTGCCAGCAGGGAGACAGCGCTAGCCAAAAACATTCAGTACTTC.

This clonotype occurred many times. This chain uses TRBV19 with TRBJ2-7, with 7 bases fitting TRBD2. This CDR3 contains 12 residues. Losses at the gene ends were 5 bases for V and 6 bases for J; bases not matched to a gene: 4. Germline CDR1 is LNHDA and CDR2 is SQIVND (reference sequence). CDR3 DNA sequence: TGTGCCAGTAGTGGGGGGGGAACCGAGCAGTACTTC. This sequence encodes CASSGGGTEQYF.

This clonotype showed up many times. The V gene is TRBV19, the J gene TRBJ1-5; tentative D call: TRBD1 (5 bases). V shed 5 bases and J shed 2 bases, with 16 bases lying between them. Germline V CDR1 and CDR2: LNHDA, SQIVND (reference sequence). The CDR3 extends over 16 amino acids. CDR3 bases: TGTGCCAGTAGTCCCATTCAGGGTTCGGGCAATCAGCCCCAGCATTTT. It specifies CASSPIQGSGNQPQHF.

Ten or more counts support this clonotype. The genes are TRBV7-3 and TRBJ1-1, with TRBD1 matching over 8 bases. Germline CDR1 SGHTA, CDR2 FQGTGA. V was clipped by 5 bases and J by 1 base; unmatched bases: 6. The CDR3 is made up of 15 amino acids. The CDR3 DNA follows: TGTGCCAGCAGCCCAGGGGACAGGAGGAACACTGAAGCTTTCTTT. This codes for CASSPGDRRNTEAFF. Combining the CDR3 with reference TRBV7-3 and TRBJ1-1 gives the whole variable domain GAGVSQTPSNKVTEKGKYVELRCDPISGHTALYWYRQSLGQGPEFLIYFQGTGAADDSGLPNDRFFAVRPEGSVSTLKIQRTERGDSAVYLCASSPGDRRNTEAFFGQGTRLTVV.

The chain links TRBV6-5 to TRBJ1-2; 7 bases align to TRBD1. CDR3 length: 15 residues. Germline trimming cut 0 bases from V and 8 bases from J; bases unmatched to any gene: 9. Per germline, CDR1 MNHEY and CDR2 SVGAGI. CDR3 sequence (DNA): TGTGCCAGCAGTTACTCACGGCAGGGGGTCCAAGGCTACACCTTC. It translates to CASSYSRQGVQGYTF.

The sample holds many counts of this clonotype. V is TRBV20-1 and J is TRBJ2-3, with 8 nucleotides matching TRBD2. The CDR3 totals 14 residues. Germline assignment: CDR1 DFQATT and CDR2 SNEGSKA (reference sequence). Trimming at V came to 3 bases and at J to 5 bases, leaving 7 bases not matched to a gene. In DNA form, the CDR3 reads TGCAGTGCTAGCCTCGGGAGGGCAGTAGATACGCAGTATTTT. Translation gives CSASLGRAVDTQYF.

This clonotype was recorded at least ten times. J is TRBJ2-7 and V is TRBV7-2, with D possibly TRBD2 on 6 matching bases. The CDR3 loop spans 14 amino acids. Trimming took 0 bases from V and 2 from J, leaving 8 bases between them. The germline V gene has CDR1 SGHTA and CDR2 FQGNSA. CDR3 loop: CASSLARGTYEQYF. In DNA, the CDR3 is TGTGCCAGCAGCTTAGCGCGGGGTACCTACGAGCAGTACTTC.

This clonotype was counted at least ten times. The rearrangement uses TRBV19 and TRBJ2-7; D not certain. Trimming left V 10 bases short and J 4 bases short, with 17 bases between. There are 13 residues in the CDR3. Germline CDR1 is LNHDA and CDR2 is SQIVND (reference sequence). The CDR3 is CATAPEGWYEQYF. The CDR3 DNA reads TGTGCCACCGCACCCGAAGGGTGGTACGAGCAGTACTTC.

This clonotype was seen at least ten times. J is TRBJ2-1 and V is TRBV19; 12 bases fit TRBD2. This CDR3 has 17 residues. CDR1 is LNHDA and CDR2 is SQIVND in the germline V gene (reference sequence). Losses at the gene ends were 0 bases for V and 3 bases for J; bases not matched to a gene: 3. CDR3 sequence reads: CASSIDGGLAGYNEQFF. DNA for the CDR3: TGTGCCAGTAGTATAGATGGGGGACTAGCGGGCTACAATGAGCAGTTCTTC.

The genes are TRBV6-5 and TRBJ1-1; the D is unclear. This CDR3 region has 15 residues. V lost 2 bases and J lost 0, with 10 bases in between. Germline V gene data show CDR1 as MNHEY and CDR2 as SVGAGI. The CDR3 DNA reads as TGTGCCAGCAGTTACGGTCTGGGGTTGAACACTGAAGCTTTCTTT. Translated: CASSYGLGLNTEAFF.

This clonotype was observed many times. V usage is TRBV12-3 or TRBV12-4 and J usage is TRBJ2-2; D unresolved. CDR3 length: 12 residues. The ends were cut back, 6 bases at V and 7 bases at J, with 9 bases in the middle. CDR3 nucleotide sequence: TGTGCCAGCAGCCCCTCGGTCGGGGAGCTGTTTTTT. Translated: CASSPSVGELFF.

The table lists this clonotype with many counts. This chain uses TRBV20-1 with TRBJ2-3; D is unresolved. The CDR3 covers 14 residues. V lost 0 bases to trimming and J lost 2 bases, with 9 bases between them. Germline CDR1 DFQATT, CDR2 SNEGSKA (reference sequence). The CDR3 sequence: CSARDFHHTDTQYF. The CDR3 DNA follows: TGCAGTGCTAGAGATTTTCACCACACAGATACGCAGTATTTT.

This clonotype was observed at least ten times. V is TRBV20-1 and J is TRBJ2-7, with 13 bases fitting TRBD2. This CDR3 region has 18 residues. The V and J ends lost 1 base and 2 bases, in that order; junction bases with no gene match: 11. Germline V gene lookup returns CDR1 DFQATT and CDR2 SNEGSKA (reference sequence). As DNA, the CDR3 is TGCAGTGCTAGAGCTGGACTAGCGGGAGATCGGCTCCCCTACGAGCAGTACTTC. Encoded protein: CSARAGLAGDRLPYEQYF.

This clonotype has a count of ten or more. The chain links TRBV28 to TRBJ2-2; possibly TRBD1 for D (6 bases). This CDR3 is built from 15 residues. The V end was cut by 5 bases, the J end by 2 bases, with 12 bases between. Germline V gene lookup returns CDR1 MDHEN and CDR2 SYDVKM. The CDR3, as DNA: TGTGCCAGCAGTGGGGGACAACGAAACACCGGGGAGCTGTTTTTT. Its translation: CASSGGQRNTGELFF.

This rearrangement joins TRBV4-2 to TRBJ2-2, with 10 bases lining up with TRBD2. The germline CDR1 and CDR2 sequences are LGHNA and YNFKEQ. V was clipped by 3 bases and J by 4 bases; unmatched bases: 2. CDR3 size: 15 residues. The CDR3: CASSQGLASTGELFF. DNA of the CDR3: TGTGCCAGCAGCCAGGGACTAGCGAGCACCGGGGAGCTGTTTTTT.